This T cell receptor beta chain was profiled in a study of cytomegalovirus exposure and HLA in healthy donors (dated by TCRdb to between 2016 and 2019). Regarding the research as a whole: In an earlier analysis of roughly 590 of the donors, roughly 300 Gb of sequence data and 117 million unique TCR beta sequences from about 190 million T cells were reported. About 330 gigabases of sequencing data and around 90 million unique TCR sequences made up an early release that covered around 640 HLA-typed donors. Among the roughly 370 genotyped donors, approximately 82% belonged to the genetic ancestry cluster associated with self-reported Caucasian donors. The aim of the study was to test whether cataloging public T cell receptors could identify signatures of past pathogen exposure. Using immunosequencing, the study profiled T cell repertoires from 500 to 800 subjects and related those repertoires to cytomegalovirus serostatus. A separate validation cohort of roughly 130 different subjects was used in addition to the 666-subject first cohort. To predict cytomegalovirus infection status, the study brought together high-throughput TCR immunosequencing, statistical association of individual TCRs with disease status, and machine learning. A later analysis re-examined previously published TCR beta repertoires from around 670 donors and added high-resolution HLA genotyping to investigate patterns of TCR occurrence. Rather than drawing on any new phenotypic data, the later analysis identified candidate immune exposures from TCR beta sequences and the way those sequences occurred across donors. An earlier analysis of nearly 600 of the donors applied high-throughput TCR beta sequencing to assess whether each TCR beta V gene segment acted as functional or pseudogenic. Donor age, sex, ethnicity and CMV serostatus were compiled alongside the repertoire data. In a later genetic analysis, genome-wide SNP genotypes for about 55% of the roughly 670 donors were used, and that subset was treated as a discovery cohort. Every repertoire in the discovery cohort had been generated on one and the same sequencing platform. HLA typing included class I and class II loci at four-digit resolution. Typing coverage differed by locus: A, B, C, DRB1 and DQB1 were typed in about 629-640 donors, DQA1 in around 500, DPA1 in around 580, and DPB1 in 400 to 480. Because of strong linkage in the cohort, roughly five DR-DQ haplotypes were treated as single units for association and clustering. Across some 400 genotyped donors of the cohort, an average of roughly 230,000 unique TCR beta nucleotide sequences per donor were sequenced, and 15% to 20% of those sequences were non-productive.

In total, approximately 700 healthy bone marrow donors made up the cohort. At the time of sampling, every cohort member was nominally healthy, though immune exposures that went unrecorded were likely present. The donor tested CMV seronegative, placing the donor among the 350 to 400 seronegative members of the cohort. A peripheral blood sample was collected from each donor, and TCR beta sequencing was performed on peripheral blood mononuclear cells. Genomic DNA extraction from the blood cell samples was performed with the Qiagen DNeasy Blood Extraction Kit. Note on this clone: It has no known antigen specificity. Within one base of it there is no much larger clone, and no base qualities were kept.

Preparation of the library involved the immunoSEQ multiplex PCR assay. For the multiplex PCR, a mixture combining 60 forward primers for TCR Vbeta segments and 13 reverse primers for TCR Jbeta segments was used. A multiplex PCR assay on genomic DNA amplified the CDR3 region of rearranged TCR beta genes. The Illumina HiSeq System was used to sequence the amplified TCR beta libraries as 87-base-pair reads. Under the source paper's analysis protocol: A later analysis counted about 80 million unique TCR beta chains across the 640 or so repertoires, and 10 million to 12 million of these chains were shared by at least two donors. To remove PCR and sequencing errors, raw reads were error-corrected and collapsed into unique sequences using a nearest-neighbor algorithm that merged closely related sequences. To assign V, D and J gene segments, CDR3 sequences were aligned to IMGT reference sequences. For a sequence to be retained, a match of at least six nucleotides was required to both a V gene segment and a J gene segment. A rearrangement was called productive if the CDR3 had no stop codons and remained in frame with V and J, and every other rearrangement was called non-productive. Following IMGT convention, CDR3 was defined as the stretch from the second conserved V-encoded cysteine up to the conserved J-encoded phenylalanine. Sequences without an unambiguous match to a single V gene segment were excluded from the earlier analysis of about 640 of the donors. An earlier analysis of approximately 590 of the donors called V segments functional above 56.7% productive rearrangements and segregating when the between-donor standard deviation exceeded 5%. A statistical classification framework was built for diagnosing cytomegalovirus status from the catalog of TCR beta chain sequences. A later analysis assigned V and J genes by comparing TCR nucleotide sequences with IMGT/GENE-DB human TR gene sequences. The TCRdist pipeline was used in a later analysis to assign CDR3 sequences and most-parsimonious VDJ recombination scenarios. In a later analysis, each TCR beta chain was defined by its CDR3 amino acid sequence together with its V-gene family, and reads lacking a unique V-gene family were excluded. A later analysis removed several hundred highly shared, low-generation-probability nucleotide sequences to deal with suspected cross-contamination and a sequencing artifact. In a later analysis, a clonal expansion index for each public chain was calculated from normalized within-repertoire ranks of inferred template counts. In a later analysis, generation probabilities were computed with a VDJ recombination model fitted to out-of-frame rearrangements, and the resulting probabilities were checked against IGoR. In a later analysis, hypergeometric tests were used to score TCR-TCR, TCR-HLA and TCR-CMV co-occurrence, with a repertoire-size bias correction applied to TCR pairs. False discovery rates were estimated in a later analysis by permuting HLA or CMV assignments 20 times. In a later analysis, co-occurring TCRs were grouped using DBSCAN, and TCRdist sequence similarity was added for clustering within HLA-allele-positive subsets. Repertoires with fewer than 30,000 or more than 120,000 public chains were left out of co-occurrence clustering, as were several repertoires with anomalous nucleotide sharing. The clones in this table, taken by TCRdb from immuneACCESS, are in-frame only. Not every clone is retained; where verified, under half of the shortfall comes from an unresolved V gene, and the cause of the rest is unknown. V and J calls and clone size are those listed in that table; D and trimming were worked out from the DNA. This sample has about 140,000 clones in its table, and over 60% of those were observed once. The top ten hold 4.5% to 6% of the sample.

Here is what the overall study found, with its caveats: Linkage disequilibrium might explain the correlated functional status among segregating V segments, but an unknown experimental factor could not be ruled out. In a later analysis, HLA-associated TCR beta chains showed more clonal expansion and lower generation probabilities than non-associated chains that were equally common. Most CMV-associated TCR beta chains appeared to be HLA-restricted in a later analysis, and the HLA associations seemed to be driven largely by CMV exposure. Compared with the approximately 700-donor mean, donors in an Asian-associated ancestry cluster had fewer N-insertions in productive TCRs, according to a later genetic analysis. Sequencing depth was assumed to be roughly uniform across donors in the presence/absence analyses, though that assumption may not hold. Some IMGT-functional V segments, including TRBV6-2 and TRBV6-3, could not be distinguished by the 87-base-pair reads and were therefore excluded. A further reported finding was that TCR beta sequences accurately predicted the HLA-A and HLA-B alleles for most subjects in the first cohort. Most TCR sequences were observed very rarely across donors, whereas some public TCRs were present in many individuals. An earlier analysis of around 540 of the donors showed that most TCR beta V segments appeared in productive rearrangements either about 87% or about 30% of the time, which broadly matched IMGT annotations. The classifier was reported to diagnose cytomegalovirus status with high specificity and sensitivity in both the original and validation cohorts. It was suggested by the authors that the approach could potentially be generalized to other disease states and immunological phenotypes. Several of the top co-occurrence clusters appeared to be linked to parvovirus B19, influenza, CMV and Epstein-Barr virus, according to a later analysis. Because HLA typing was missing for some donors at each locus, association tests included only the typed subset. The cohort was sequenced for TCR beta chains only, and without alpha or paired-chain data the features that could be detected were limited. The earlier analysis of about 600 of the donors excluded 15 to 20 rarely observed V segments, including chromosome 9 orphons, because counts were too low. An association between a missense DCLRE1C variant and V-gene and J-gene trimming of TCR beta chains was found in a later genetic analysis and replicated in an independent cohort. Three of the identified cytomegalovirus-associated TCR beta chains were confirmed in vitro to be specific for cytomegalovirus antigens. In the study, around 160 TCR beta chains were listed as associated with cytomegalovirus. A later analysis associated 15,000 to 20,000 TCR beta sequences with specific HLA alleles at a false discovery rate of 0.05. In a later analysis, the rate of TCR association differed among HLA loci, with DRB1 alleles having the most associated TCRs and HLA-C alleles having the fewest. Strong co-occurrence of HLA alleles, especially DR and DQ, made assigning TCR associations to individual alleles difficult. A group of highly shared sequence variants was considered likely to be a technical artifact of the sequencing pipeline. CMV serostatus was the only immune exposure information available for the cohort.

Trimming takes 1 base from V and 6 bases from J, and the germline ends sit 16 bases apart. Taken from the germline V gene, the CDR1 and CDR2 loops are MDHEN and SYDVKM. The CDR3 covers 16 residues, taking in both the cysteine and the phenylalanine. CDR3 DNA is the only sequence kept; it has 48 bases, read in frame from the first base. The sequencing sample was made of PBMCs. The sequence was obtained from a woman in her fifties or sixties in good health and CMV-seronegative. The chain is encoded by TRBV28 joined to TRBJ1-5, with no confidently assigned D gene. The nucleotide sequence is TGTGCCAGCAGTTTATTGGGCCTGTCCTCGTTTCAGCCCCAGCATTTT. This codes for CASSLLGLSSFQPQHF.